This T cell receptor beta chain was found in a study of control samples from healthy donors and cancer patients. The repertoire was sequenced with immunoSEQ multiplex PCR; TCRdb's copy has only in-frame clones and lacks some. Of about 170,000 clones in the sample, roughly 91% were seen once. The TCR was taken from a woman between 25 and 40 years old in good health. The source material was blood.

The CDR3 region is CASREDRAEKLFF. The CDR3 DNA sequence: TGCGCCAGCAGAGAGGACAGGGCCGAAAAACTGTTTTTT. V is TRBV5-1 and J is TRBJ1-4, with 8 bases identical to TRBD1. The V and J ends lost 5 bases and 8 bases, in that order; junction bases with no gene match: 5. This CDR3 comprises 13 residues. The germline V gene has CDR1 SGHRS and CDR2 YFSETQ.